Below are 27 T cell receptor beta chains sequenced from a single sample in a study of T cells expressing NK-cell markers. TCRdb reanalyzed the 5' RACE reads and collapses them to one entry per CDR3 protein, without DNA. In total, the table holds 350,000 to 450,000 distinct CDR3 sequences. Sample: blood T cells: a sorted CD56 or NKG2C T cell subset, CD4+ or CD8+ T cells, or bulk PBMC T cells (not recorded which). The receptors here all came from a man aged 18 to 70 in good health.

The rearrangement links TRBV5-1 to TRBJ2-5; the D call of TRBD1 rests on TCRdb alone, since no DNA is present to check it. The CDR3 covers 19 residues. CDR1 SGHRS and CDR2 YFSETQ come from the germline V gene. CDR3 residues: CASSLAFRGGGEAEETQYF.

The chain combines TRBV20-1 with TRBJ2-7; TCRdb outputs TRBD1, but without DNA this stays unchecked. The CDR3 runs 14 residues. Germline V gives CDR1 DFQATT, CDR2 SNEGSKA (reference sequence). CDR3 loop: CSALDSPRSGEQYF.

The genes are TRBV7-9 and TRBJ1-2. Looked up from germline, CDR1 is SEHNR and CDR2 is FQNEAQ (reference sequence). The CDR3 has 16 amino acids. CDR3 residues: CASSLAAADTNYGYTF.

This chain joins TRBV2 and TRBJ2-5; TCRdb names TRBD2, which stays unverified in the absence of DNA. The CDR3 is made up of 16 amino acids. Per germline, CDR1 SNHLY and CDR2 FYNNEI. CDR3: CASNPRVRAPQETQYF.

The chain uses TRBV2 and TRBJ1-2; the TCRdb D gene call, TRBD1, has no DNA to confirm it. This CDR3 comprises 15 residues. Germline CDR1 and CDR2: SNHLY and FYNNEI. CDR3 amino acids: CASGQGAIYNYGYTF.

V and J are TRBV28 and TRBJ1-2; TCRdb designates TRBD1, a call that cannot be tested without DNA. The CDR3 runs to 14 residues. Germline CDR1 MDHEN, CDR2 SYDVKM. CDR3 sequence: CASSPFGGPYGYTF.

The chain couples TRBV2 to TRBJ2-1; no DNA is available, so the TRBD2 call from TCRdb remains unchecked. Germline lookup yields CDR1 SNHLY and CDR2 FYNNEI. This CDR3 spans 12 amino acids. The CDR3 reads CASRRHEGEQFF.

The genes are TRBV18 and TRBJ1-4; TCRdb's D call, TRBD1, is unchecked because there is no DNA. The germline gives CDR1 KGHSH, CDR2 LQKENI. The CDR3 contains 15 residues. The CDR3 is CASSTIQDPGEKLFF.

This chain joins TRBV29-1 and TRBJ2-2. The germline V gene has CDR1 SQVTM and CDR2 ANQGSEA. The CDR3 loop spans 14 amino acids. CDR3 sequence reads: CSVGVSLGTGELFF.

The chain has TRBV10-3 and TRBJ1-5; TCRdb's D call of TRBD1 is untestable without DNA. This CDR3 spans 16 amino acids. Germline assignment: CDR1 ENHRY and CDR2 SYGVKD. The CDR3 spells CAISESRPNVGAAQHF.

The chain uses TRBV4-2 and TRBJ2-1; the D gene TCRdb calls, TRBD2, cannot be checked with no DNA. CDR1 is LGHNA, CDR2 YNFKEQ, per germline. The CDR3 consists of 15 residues. The CDR3 sequence: CASSLSTSGNNEQFF.

This sequence joins TRBV5-1 and TRBJ2-3. The CDR3 loop spans 17 amino acids. Per the germline V gene, CDR1 is SGHRS and CDR2 is YFSETQ. CDR3 sequence reads: CASSLALGQKSTDTQYF.

This chain connects TRBV5-1 to TRBJ2-7; the TCRdb D gene call, TRBD1, has no DNA to confirm it. Germline V gene lookup returns CDR1 SGHRS and CDR2 YFSETQ. The CDR3 contains 16 residues. CDR3 protein: CASSLGWGEDEYEQYF.

The chain is built from TRBV14 and TRBJ1-1; TCRdb selects TRBD1, and the lack of DNA leaves this call unchecked. The CDR3 runs 16 residues. Germline CDR1 SGHDN, CDR2 FVKESK. CDR3 sequence: CASSPRGWAMNTEAFF.

The V gene is TRBV7-8, the J gene TRBJ2-7. Germline V gives CDR1 SGHVS, CDR2 FQNEAQ. There are 15 residues in the CDR3. CDR3 sequence reads: CASSPTHSSLYEQYF. Filled out from reference TRBV7-8 and TRBJ2-7, the complete variable domain reads GAGVSQSPRYKVAKRGQDVALRCDPISGHVSLFWYQQALGQGPEFLTYFQNEAQLDKSGLPSDRFFAERPEGSVSTLKIQRTQQEDSAVYLCASSPTHSSLYEQYFGPGTRLTVT.

This chain connects TRBV11-3 to TRBJ2-2; as DNA is missing, the TRBD1 call by TCRdb cannot be tested. This CDR3 spans 15 amino acids. Germline V gene data show CDR1 as SGHNT and CDR2 as YENEEA. The CDR3 here is CASSRDSDNTGELFF.

The chain recombines TRBV6-1 with TRBJ2-7; absent DNA, TCRdb's TRBD2 call cannot be checked. CDR3 length equals 17 residues. The germline V gene has CDR1 MNHNS and CDR2 SASEGT. The CDR3 is CASRRPGLAGGRDEQYF.

The chain couples TRBV2 to TRBJ2-5; without DNA, the TCRdb call of TRBD2 cannot be checked. This CDR3 has 15 residues. Germline V gene data show CDR1 as SNHLY and CDR2 as FYNNEI. The chain's CDR3 is CASSGLAGGPGTQYF.

The rearrangement uses TRBV10-3 and TRBJ2-5. Germline V gene lookup returns CDR1 ENHRY and CDR2 SYGVKD. The CDR3 has 13 amino acids. The CDR3 protein is CAIGKVFGETQYF.

The chain is built from TRBV20-1 and TRBJ2-1; TCRdb proposes TRBD1, but this gene call is untestable without DNA. Germline CDR1 and CDR2: DFQATT and SNEGSKA (reference sequence). CDR3 length: 14 residues. The CDR3 is CSARGQGLYNEQFF.

V and J are TRBV5-1 and TRBJ2-4; with no DNA, the TCRdb D assignment of TRBD1 cannot be verified. Germline loops: CDR1 SGHRS, CDR2 YFSETQ. There are 16 residues in the CDR3. The CDR3 is CASSPDTLRAKNIQYF.

The gene calls are TRBV23-1 and TRBJ2-7; absent DNA, TCRdb's TRBD1 call cannot be checked. TRBV23-1 is known as an ORF, though its function is uncertain. The CDR3 has 14 amino acids. The CDR3 spells CASSSPGQGNEQYF.

The V call is TRBV2, the J call TRBJ1-4. The germline gives CDR1 SNHLY, CDR2 FYNNEI. The CDR3 is 15 residues long. CDR3 sequence: CASRRGYEGREKLFF.

This chain joins TRBV7-3 and TRBJ1-1; there is no DNA to check the TCRdb D call of TRBD1. The CDR3 extends over 15 amino acids. The germline V gene encodes CDR1 SGHTA and CDR2 FQGTGA. The chain's CDR3 is CASSSTGGGVTEAFF.

This chain links TRBV7-9 with TRBJ2-1; without DNA, the TCRdb call of TRBD1 cannot be checked. This CDR3 is built from 16 residues. CDR1 is SEHNR, CDR2 FQNEAQ, per germline (reference sequence). CDR3 loop: CASSLPGGGAPHEQFF.

This sequence joins TRBV20-1 and TRBJ2-3; TCRdb designates TRBD1, a call that cannot be tested without DNA. The CDR3 sequence is 14 residues long. Germline CDR1 and CDR2: DFQATT and SNEGSKA (reference sequence). CDR3 region: CSAQRGAVGDTQYF.

V usage is TRBV19 and J usage is TRBJ2-2; TCRdb designates TRBD2, a call that cannot be tested without DNA. Germline assignment: CDR1 LNHDA and CDR2 SQIVND (reference sequence). The CDR3 contains 15 residues. CDR3: CASSIGLAGEGELFF.